This TCR beta chain is drawn from a study of T cells in localized non-small cell lung cancer. General observations from the study: Uninvolved adjacent lung showed the highest T cell clonality, exceeding tumor. Higher T cell density in the blood was associated with longer overall survival, whereas higher adjacent-lung clonality associated with shorter survival. One tumor region alone was sequenced, and heterogeneity therefore remains possible. Within adjacent lung there appeared a median approximately 60 of the top 100 tumor clones.

Measured with immunoSEQ multiplex PCR; TCRdb has only the in-frame clones, and not every one. The sample includes about 40,000 clones, around 88% of them seen just once. In the case of this clone: Its antigen remains unknown.

Trimming removed 9 bases at V and 5 bases at J, with 19 bases between. Germline CDR1 reads SGHVS; CDR2 reads FQNEAQ. This CDR3 has 14 amino acids. V usage is TRBV7-8 and J usage is TRBJ2-5; D is unclear. The material sequenced was peripheral blood, taken before any cancer treatment. This TCR derives from a man between 40 and 75 years old with stage I lung adenocarcinoma. CDR3 protein: CASAPGLGLETQYF. The CDR3 DNA reads TGTGCCAGTGCTCCTGGCCTAGGCCTGGAGACCCAGTACTTC.